This TCR beta chain was sequenced during a study of molecular identifiers for immune sequencing clone quantification. Findings and caveats of the study: Detectable among approximately 1 million naive cells, according to reports, was Jurkat TCR RNA spiked in from one cell. Over 99% of effector molecules, yet under 1% of naive-cell molecules, were held by clones above 20 RNA copies.

Sorting selected naive CD8 T cells with a CD8+CD4-CCR7+CD45RA+ phenotype. Germline-derived CDR1 and CDR2 are DFQATT and SNEGSKA (reference sequence). CDR3 length equals 13 residues. In TCRdb, the PCR reads were re-called with MiXCR into one record per CDR3 protein. This sample carries roughly 93,000 distinct CDR3 sequences, 25% of them seen once, and the ten largest clones take 0.78%. This clonotype came up many times. Its cognate antigen is unknown. The sample consisted of naive CD8+ T cells from blood, with Jurkat cell RNA spiked in. Specified subset: FACS-sorted CD8+CD4-CCR7+CD45RA+ naive T cells. The sequence derives from a human donor in good health. Some libraries in this study had Jurkat cell RNA spiked in. The V gene is TRBV20-1, the J gene TRBJ2-3; D is perhaps TRBD2 (6 bases). The CDR3 spells CRAEGGFTDTQYF. In DNA, the CDR3 is TGCAGGGCGGAGGGAGGATTCACAGATACGCAGTATTTT.